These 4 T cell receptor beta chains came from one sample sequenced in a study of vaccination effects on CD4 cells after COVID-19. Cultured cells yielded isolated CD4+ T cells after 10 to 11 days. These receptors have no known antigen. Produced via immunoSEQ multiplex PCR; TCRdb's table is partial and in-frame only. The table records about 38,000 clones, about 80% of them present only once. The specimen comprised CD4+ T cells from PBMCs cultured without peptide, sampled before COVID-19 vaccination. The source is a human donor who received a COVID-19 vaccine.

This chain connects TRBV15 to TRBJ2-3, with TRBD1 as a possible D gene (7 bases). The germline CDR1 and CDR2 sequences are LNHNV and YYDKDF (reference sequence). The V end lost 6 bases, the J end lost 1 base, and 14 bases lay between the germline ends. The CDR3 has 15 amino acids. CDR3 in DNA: TGTGCCACCAGACGCCAGGGGGGCCGCACAGATACGCAGTATTTT. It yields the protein CATRRQGGRTDTQYF.

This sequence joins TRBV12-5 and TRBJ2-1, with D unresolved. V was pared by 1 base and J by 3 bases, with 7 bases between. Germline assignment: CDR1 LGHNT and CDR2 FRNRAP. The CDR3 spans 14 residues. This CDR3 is CASGLGNNYNEQFF. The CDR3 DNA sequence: TGTGCTAGTGGTTTGGGGAACAACTACAATGAGCAGTTCTTC. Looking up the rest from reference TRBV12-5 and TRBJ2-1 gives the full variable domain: DARVTQTPRHKVTEMGQEVTMRCQPILGHNTVFWYRQTMMQGLELLAYFRNRAPLDDSGMPKDRFSAEMPDATLATLKIQPSEPRDSAVYFCASGLGNNYNEQFFGPGTRLTVL.

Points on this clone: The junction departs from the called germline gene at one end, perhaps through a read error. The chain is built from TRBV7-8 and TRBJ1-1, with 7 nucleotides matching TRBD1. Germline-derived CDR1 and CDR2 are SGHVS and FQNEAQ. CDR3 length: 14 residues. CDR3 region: CASSLEGQGGRRSF. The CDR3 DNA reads TGTGCCAGCAGCTTAGAAGGGCAGGGGGGACGGAGGAGCTTT.

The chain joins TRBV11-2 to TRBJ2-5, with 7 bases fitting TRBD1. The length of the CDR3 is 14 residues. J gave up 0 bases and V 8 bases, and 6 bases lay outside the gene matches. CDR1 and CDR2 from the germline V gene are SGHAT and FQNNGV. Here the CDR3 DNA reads TGTGCCAGCCAAGGACAGGCCTACCAAGAGACCCAGTACTTC. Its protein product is CASQGQAYQETQYF.